This TCR beta chain is from a study of T cell repertoires in cytomegalovirus infection. Study-level information: Matching HLA type, along with CMV infection, was indicated by public TCR beta signatures.

This CDR3 spans 13 amino acids. The germline V and J ends were trimmed by 7 bases and 5 bases, with 15 bases remaining between them. The germline V gene encodes CDR1 MDHEN and CDR2 SYDVKM. Study observations and caveats: Adding up the frequency of public TCR beta families identified people who carried CMV plus the relevant HLA. HLA-C-restricted CMV-specific TCR beta clonotypes were dominant in the ex vivo response.

One entry per CDR3 protein results from TCRdb running MiXCR on the reads. Of over 100,000 distinct CDR3 sequences listed, around 9.1% are singletons. Regarding this clonotype: Its antigen is currently unknown.

Sequencing was performed on PBMCs, sequenced either directly or after in vitro stimulation (not recorded which). This chain connects TRBV28 to TRBJ2-7; D is unclear. This receptor was taken from a human donor in good health (CMV status not recorded). Some clones in this sample may be carry-over from other donors' samples. The CDR3 region is CASTRDFEHEQYF. CDR3 coding DNA: TGTGCCAGCACCAGAGACTTCGAGCACGAGCAGTACTTC.